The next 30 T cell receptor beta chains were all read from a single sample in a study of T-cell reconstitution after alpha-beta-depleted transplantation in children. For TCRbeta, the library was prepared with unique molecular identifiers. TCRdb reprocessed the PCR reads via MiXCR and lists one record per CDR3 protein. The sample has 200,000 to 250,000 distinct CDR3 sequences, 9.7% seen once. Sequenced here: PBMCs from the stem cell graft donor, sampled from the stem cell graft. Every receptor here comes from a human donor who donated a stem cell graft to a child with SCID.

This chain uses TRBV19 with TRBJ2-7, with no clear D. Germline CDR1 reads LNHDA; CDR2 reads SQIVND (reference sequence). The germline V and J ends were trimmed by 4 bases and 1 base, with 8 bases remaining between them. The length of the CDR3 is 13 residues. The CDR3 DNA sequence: TGTGCCAGTAGTAAGGACGGATCCTACGAGCAGTACTTC. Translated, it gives CASSKDGSYEQYF.

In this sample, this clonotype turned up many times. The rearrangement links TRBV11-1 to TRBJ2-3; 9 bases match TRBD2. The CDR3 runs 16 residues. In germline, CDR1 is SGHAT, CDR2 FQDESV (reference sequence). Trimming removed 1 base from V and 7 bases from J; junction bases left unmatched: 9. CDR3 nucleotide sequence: TGTGCCAGCAGCTTAGGACTAGCGGAACTATGGAATACGCAGTATTTT. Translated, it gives CASSLGLAELWNTQYF.

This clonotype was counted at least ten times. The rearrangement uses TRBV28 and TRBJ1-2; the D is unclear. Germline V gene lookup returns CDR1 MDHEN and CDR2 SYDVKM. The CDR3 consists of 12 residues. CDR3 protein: CGCGTANYGYTF. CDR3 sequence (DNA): TGTGGATGCGGCACAGCTAACTATGGCTACACCTTC.

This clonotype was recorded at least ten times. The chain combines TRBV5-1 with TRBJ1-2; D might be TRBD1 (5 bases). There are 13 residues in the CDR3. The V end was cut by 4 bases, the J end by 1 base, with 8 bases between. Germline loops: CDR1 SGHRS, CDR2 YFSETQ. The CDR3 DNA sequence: TGCGCCAGCAGCCCCAGGGATAACTATGGCTACACCTTC. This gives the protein CASSPRDNYGYTF.

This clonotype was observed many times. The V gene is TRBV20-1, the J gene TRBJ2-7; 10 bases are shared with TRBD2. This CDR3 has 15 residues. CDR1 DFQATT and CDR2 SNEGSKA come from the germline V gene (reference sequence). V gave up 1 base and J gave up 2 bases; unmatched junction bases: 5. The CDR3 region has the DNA TGCAGTGCTAGAGCCACTAGCGGGGCTACCTACGAGCAGTACTTC. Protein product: CSARATSGATYEQYF.

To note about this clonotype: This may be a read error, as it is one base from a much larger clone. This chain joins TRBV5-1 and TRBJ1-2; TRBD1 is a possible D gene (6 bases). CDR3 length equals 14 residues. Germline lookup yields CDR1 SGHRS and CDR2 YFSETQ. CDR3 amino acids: CASSLGRGGDGYPF. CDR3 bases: TGCGCCAGCAGCTTGGGCAGGGGAGGCGATGGCTACCCCTTC.

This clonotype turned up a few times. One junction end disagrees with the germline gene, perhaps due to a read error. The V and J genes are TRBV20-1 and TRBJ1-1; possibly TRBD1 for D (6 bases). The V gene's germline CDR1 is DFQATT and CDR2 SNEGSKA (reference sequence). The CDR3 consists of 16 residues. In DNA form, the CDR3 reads TGCTGTGCTAGGGGGGGGTCTGGGCGGGGGAACACTGAAGCTTTCTTT. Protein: CCARGGSGRGNTEAFF.

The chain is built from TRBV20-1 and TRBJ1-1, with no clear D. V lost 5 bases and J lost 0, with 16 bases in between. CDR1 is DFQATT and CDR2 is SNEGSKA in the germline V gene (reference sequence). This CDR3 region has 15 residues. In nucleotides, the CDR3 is TGCAGTGCTCGAGCGGGAGGCCCTTTGAACACTGAAGCTTTCTTT. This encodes CSARAGGPLNTEAFF.

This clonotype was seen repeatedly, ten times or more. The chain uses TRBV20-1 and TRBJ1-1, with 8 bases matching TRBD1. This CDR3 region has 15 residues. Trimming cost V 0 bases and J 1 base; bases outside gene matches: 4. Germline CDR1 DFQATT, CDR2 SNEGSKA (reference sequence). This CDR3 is CSARDRDRPNTEAFF. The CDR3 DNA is TGCAGTGCTAGAGACCGGGACAGGCCGAACACTGAAGCTTTCTTT.

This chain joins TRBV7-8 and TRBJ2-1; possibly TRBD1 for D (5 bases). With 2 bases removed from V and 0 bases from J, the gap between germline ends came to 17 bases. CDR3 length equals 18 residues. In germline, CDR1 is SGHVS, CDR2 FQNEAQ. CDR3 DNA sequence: TGTGCCAGCAGCTTACAGCAGGGCCGTGTAAGCTCCTACAATGAGCAGTTCTTC. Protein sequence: CASSLQQGRVSSYNEQFF.

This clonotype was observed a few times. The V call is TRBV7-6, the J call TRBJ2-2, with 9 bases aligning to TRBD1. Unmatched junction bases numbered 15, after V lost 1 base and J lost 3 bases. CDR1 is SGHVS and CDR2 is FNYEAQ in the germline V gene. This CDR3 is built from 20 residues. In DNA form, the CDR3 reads TGTGCCAGCAGCTTAGTCCCCGGGACAGGGCCTCGAAGGGACACCGGGGAGCTGTTTTTT. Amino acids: CASSLVPGTGPRRDTGELFF.

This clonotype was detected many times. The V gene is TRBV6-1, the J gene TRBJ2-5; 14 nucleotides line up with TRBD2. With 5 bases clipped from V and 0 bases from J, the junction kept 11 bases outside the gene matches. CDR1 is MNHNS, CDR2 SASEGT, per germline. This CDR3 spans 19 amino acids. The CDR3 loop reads CASSTPGTSGGQYQETQYF. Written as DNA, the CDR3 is TGTGCCAGCAGTACCCCCGGGACTAGCGGGGGCCAGTACCAAGAGACCCAGTACTTC.

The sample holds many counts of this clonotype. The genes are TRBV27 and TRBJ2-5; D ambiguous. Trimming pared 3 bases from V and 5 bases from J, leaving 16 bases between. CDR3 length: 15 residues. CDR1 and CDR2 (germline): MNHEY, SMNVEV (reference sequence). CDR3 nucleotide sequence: TGTGCCAGCAGTTTGACCACCCCCGGTCTCGAGACCCAGTACTTC. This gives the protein CASSLTTPGLETQYF.

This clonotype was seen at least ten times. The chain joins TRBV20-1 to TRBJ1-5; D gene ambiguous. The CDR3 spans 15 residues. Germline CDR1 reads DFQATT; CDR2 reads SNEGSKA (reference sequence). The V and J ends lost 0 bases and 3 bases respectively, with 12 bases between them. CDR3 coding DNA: TGCAGTGCTAGAGAAAGAGTGGCGCTCAATCAGCCCCAGCATTTT. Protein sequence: CSARERVALNQPQHF.

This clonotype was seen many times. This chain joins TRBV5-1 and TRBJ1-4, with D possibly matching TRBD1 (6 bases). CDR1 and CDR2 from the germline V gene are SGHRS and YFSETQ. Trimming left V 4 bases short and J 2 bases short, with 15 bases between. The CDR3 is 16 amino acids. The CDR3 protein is CASSLTGFSTNEKLFF. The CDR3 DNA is TGCGCCAGCAGCCTAACAGGGTTTTCGACTAATGAAAAACTGTTTTTT.

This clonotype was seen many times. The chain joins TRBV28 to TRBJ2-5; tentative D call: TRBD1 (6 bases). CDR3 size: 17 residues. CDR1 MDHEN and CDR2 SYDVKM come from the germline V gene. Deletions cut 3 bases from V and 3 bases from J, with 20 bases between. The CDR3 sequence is CASSFHIFIEGEETQYF. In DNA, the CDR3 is TGTGCCAGCAGTTTCCACATTTTTATAGAGGGGGAAGAGACCCAGTACTTC.

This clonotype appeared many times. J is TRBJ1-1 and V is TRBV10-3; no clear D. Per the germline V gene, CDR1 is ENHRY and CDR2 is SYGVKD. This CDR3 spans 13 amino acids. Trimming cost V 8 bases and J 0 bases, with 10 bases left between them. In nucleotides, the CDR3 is TGTGCCATCGGGTCCCAAATGAACACTGAAGCTTTCTTT. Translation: CAIGSQMNTEAFF.

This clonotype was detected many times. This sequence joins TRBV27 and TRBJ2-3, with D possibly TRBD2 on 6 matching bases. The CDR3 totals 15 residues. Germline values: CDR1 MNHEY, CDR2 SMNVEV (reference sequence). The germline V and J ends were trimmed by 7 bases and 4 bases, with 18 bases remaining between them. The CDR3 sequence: CASTTSGWASDTQYF. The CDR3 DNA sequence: TGTGCCAGCACTACAAGCGGGTGGGCCTCAGATACGCAGTATTTT.

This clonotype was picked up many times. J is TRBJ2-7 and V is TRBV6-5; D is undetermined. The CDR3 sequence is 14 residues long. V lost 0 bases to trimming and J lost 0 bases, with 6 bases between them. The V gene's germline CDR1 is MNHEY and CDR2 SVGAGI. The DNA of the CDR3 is TGTGCCAGCAGTTACTCGCCAGCCTCCTACGAGCAGTACTTC. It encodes CASSYSPASYEQYF.

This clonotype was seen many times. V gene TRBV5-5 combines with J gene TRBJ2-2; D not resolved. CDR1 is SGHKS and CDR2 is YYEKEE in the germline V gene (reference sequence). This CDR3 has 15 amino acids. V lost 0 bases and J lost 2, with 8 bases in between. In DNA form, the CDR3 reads TGTGCCAGCAGCTTGGAGGACCAAAACACCGGGGAGCTGTTTTTT. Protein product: CASSLEDQNTGELFF.

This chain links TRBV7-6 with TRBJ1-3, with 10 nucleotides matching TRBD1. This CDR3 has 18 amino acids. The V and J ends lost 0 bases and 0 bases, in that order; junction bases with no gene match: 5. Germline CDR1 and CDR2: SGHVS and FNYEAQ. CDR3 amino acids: CASSLAGQGLLSGNTIYF. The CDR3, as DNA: TGTGCCAGCAGCTTAGCGGGACAGGGGCTCCTCTCTGGAAACACCATATATTTT.

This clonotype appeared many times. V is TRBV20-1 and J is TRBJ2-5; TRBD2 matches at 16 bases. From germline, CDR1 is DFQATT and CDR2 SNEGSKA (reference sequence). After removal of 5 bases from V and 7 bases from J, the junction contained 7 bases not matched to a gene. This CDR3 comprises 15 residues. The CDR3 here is CSAPGTSGGAVTQYF. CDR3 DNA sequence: TGCAGTGCTCCAGGGACTAGCGGGGGGGCCGTGACCCAGTACTTC.

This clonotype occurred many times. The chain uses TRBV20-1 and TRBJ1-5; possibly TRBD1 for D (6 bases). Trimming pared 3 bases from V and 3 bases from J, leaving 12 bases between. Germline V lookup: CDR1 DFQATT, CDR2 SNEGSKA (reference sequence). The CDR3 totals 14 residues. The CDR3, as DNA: TGCAGTGCTAGTGACAGGAGGGCCAATCAGCCCCAGCATTTT. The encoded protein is CSASDRRANQPQHF.

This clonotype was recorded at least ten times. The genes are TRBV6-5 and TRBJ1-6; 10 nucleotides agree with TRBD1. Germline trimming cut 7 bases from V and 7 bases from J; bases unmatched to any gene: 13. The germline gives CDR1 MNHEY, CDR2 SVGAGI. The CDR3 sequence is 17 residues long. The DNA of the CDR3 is TGTGCCAGCACCCCCGGCCCCCGACAGGGGGCAAATTCACCCCTCCACTTT. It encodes CASTPGPRQGANSPLHF.

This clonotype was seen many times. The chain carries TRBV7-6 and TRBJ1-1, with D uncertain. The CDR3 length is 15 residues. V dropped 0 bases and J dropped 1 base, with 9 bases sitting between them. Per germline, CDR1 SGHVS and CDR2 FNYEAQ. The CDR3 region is CASSLAPGRNTEAFF. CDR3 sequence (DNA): TGTGCCAGCAGCTTAGCTCCGGGCCGGAACACTGAAGCTTTCTTT.

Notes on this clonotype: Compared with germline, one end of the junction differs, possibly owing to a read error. The DNA of the CDR3 is TGTCCCAGCAGCGTAGATCCCTTAGGGCCCACAGATATGCAGTATTTT. Its translation is CPSSVDPLGPTDMQYF. This chain joins TRBV9 and TRBJ2-3, with unresolved D. The germline gives CDR1 SGDLS, CDR2 YYNGEE. The CDR3 totals 16 residues.

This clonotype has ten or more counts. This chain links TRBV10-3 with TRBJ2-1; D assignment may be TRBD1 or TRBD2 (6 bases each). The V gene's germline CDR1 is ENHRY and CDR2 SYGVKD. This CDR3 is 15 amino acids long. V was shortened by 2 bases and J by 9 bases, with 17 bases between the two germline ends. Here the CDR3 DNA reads TGTGCCATCAGTGAGCCCACTACCAGGGGAGGTGAGCAGTTCTTC. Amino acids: CAISEPTTRGGEQFF.

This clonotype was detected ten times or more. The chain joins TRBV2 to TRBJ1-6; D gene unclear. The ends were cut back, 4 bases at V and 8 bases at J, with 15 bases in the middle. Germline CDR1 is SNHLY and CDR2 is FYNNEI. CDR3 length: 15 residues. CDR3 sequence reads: CASSVGHPTDSPLHF. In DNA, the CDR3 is TGTGCCAGCAGTGTAGGGCATCCAACGGATTCACCCCTCCACTTT.

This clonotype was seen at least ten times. CDR3 region: CSARHPYGHEQFF. The CDR3 region has the DNA TGCAGTGCTAGACACCCATACGGCCATGAGCAGTTCTTC. The chain recombines TRBV20-1 with TRBJ2-1; D gene uncertain. Trimming took off 2 bases at V and 8 bases at J, with 13 bases between the two ends. The CDR3 spans 13 residues. Germline assignment: CDR1 DFQATT and CDR2 SNEGSKA (reference sequence).

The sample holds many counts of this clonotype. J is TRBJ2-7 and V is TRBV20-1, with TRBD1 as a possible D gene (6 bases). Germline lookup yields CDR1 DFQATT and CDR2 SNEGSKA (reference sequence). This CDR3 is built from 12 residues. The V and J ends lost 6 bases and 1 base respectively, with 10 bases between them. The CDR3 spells CSAGDRSYEQYF. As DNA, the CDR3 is TGCAGTGCGGGAGACAGGTCCTACGAGCAGTACTTC.